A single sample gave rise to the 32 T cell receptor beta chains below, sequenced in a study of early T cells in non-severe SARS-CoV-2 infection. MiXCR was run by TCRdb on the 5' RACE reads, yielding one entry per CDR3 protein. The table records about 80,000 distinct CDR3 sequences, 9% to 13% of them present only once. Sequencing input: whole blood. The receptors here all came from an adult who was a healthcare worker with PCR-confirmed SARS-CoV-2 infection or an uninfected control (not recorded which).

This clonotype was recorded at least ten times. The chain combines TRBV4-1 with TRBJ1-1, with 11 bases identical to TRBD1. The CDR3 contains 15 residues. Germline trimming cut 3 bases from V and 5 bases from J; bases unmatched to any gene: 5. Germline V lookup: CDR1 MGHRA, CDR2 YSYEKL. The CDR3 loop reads CASSHLDRGQTEAFF. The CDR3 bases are TGCGCCAGCAGCCACTTGGACAGGGGGCAGACTGAAGCTTTCTTT.

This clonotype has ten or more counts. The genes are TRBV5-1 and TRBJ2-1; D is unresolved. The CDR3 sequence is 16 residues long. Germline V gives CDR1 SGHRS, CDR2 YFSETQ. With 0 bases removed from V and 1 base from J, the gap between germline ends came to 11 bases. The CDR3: CASSLVGARSYNEQFF. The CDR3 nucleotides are TGCGCCAGCAGCTTGGTAGGTGCGAGGTCCTACAATGAGCAGTTCTTC.

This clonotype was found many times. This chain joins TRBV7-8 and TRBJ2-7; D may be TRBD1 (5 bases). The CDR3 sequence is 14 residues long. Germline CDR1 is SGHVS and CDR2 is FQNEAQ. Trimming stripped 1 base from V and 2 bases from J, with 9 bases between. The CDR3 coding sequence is TGTGCCAGCAGCTTAGGACAGCGCACCTACGAGCAGTACTTC. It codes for CASSLGQRTYEQYF.

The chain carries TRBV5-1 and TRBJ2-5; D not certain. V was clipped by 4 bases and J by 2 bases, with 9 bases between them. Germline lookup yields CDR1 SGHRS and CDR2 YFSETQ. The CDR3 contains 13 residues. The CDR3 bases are TGCGCCAGCAGCACCGGGCGACAAGAGACCCAGTACTTC. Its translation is CASSTGRQETQYF.

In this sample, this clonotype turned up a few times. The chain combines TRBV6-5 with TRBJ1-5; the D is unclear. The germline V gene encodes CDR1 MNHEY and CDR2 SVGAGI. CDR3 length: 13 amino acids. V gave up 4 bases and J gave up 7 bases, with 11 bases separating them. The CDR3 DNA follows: TGTGCCAGCAGTTTGGGCCGGGCCCAGCCCCAGCATTTT. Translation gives CASSLGRAQPQHF.

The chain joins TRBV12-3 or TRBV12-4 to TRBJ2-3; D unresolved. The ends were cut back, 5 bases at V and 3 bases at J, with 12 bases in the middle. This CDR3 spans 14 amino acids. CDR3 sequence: CASSLQGPTDTQYF. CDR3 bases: TGTGCCAGCAGTCTCCAAGGACCGACAGATACGCAGTATTTT.

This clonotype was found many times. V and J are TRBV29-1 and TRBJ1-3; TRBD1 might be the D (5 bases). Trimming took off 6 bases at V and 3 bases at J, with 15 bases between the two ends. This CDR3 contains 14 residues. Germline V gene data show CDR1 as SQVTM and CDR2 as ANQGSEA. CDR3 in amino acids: CSVSGTAGGNTIYF. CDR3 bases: TGCAGCGTGTCTGGGACCGCTGGTGGAAACACCATATATTTT.

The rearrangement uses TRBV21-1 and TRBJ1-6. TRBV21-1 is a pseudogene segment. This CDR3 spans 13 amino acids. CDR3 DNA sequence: TGTGCCAGCCCCACCCGAGGGAATTCACCCCTCCACTTT. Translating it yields CASPTRGNSPLHF.

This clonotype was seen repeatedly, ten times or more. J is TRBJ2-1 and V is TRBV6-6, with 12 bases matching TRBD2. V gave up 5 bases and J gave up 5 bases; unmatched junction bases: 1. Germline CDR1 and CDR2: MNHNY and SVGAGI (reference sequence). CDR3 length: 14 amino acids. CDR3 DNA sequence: TGTGCCAGCAGTACTAGCGGGAGGCACAATGAGCAGTTCTTC. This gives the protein CASSTSGRHNEQFF.

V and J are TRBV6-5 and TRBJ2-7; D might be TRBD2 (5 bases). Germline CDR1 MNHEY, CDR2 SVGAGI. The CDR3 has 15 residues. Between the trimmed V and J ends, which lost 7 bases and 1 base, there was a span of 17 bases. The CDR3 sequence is CASMEVHLGSYEQYF. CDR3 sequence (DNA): TGTGCCAGCATGGAGGTACATCTGGGATCCTACGAGCAGTACTTC.

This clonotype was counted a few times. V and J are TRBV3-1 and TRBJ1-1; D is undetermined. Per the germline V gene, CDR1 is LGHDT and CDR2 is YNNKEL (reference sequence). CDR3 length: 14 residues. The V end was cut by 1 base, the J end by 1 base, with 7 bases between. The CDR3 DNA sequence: TGTGCCAGCAGCCAAGTCTCTGGGAACACTGAAGCTTTCTTT. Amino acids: CASSQVSGNTEAFF.

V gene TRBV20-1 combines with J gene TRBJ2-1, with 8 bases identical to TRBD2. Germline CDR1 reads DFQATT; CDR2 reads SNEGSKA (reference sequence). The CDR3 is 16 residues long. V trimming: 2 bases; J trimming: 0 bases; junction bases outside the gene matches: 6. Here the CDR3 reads CSARSREGFSYNEQFF. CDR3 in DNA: TGCAGTGCTAGATCTCGGGAGGGATTCTCCTACAATGAGCAGTTCTTC.

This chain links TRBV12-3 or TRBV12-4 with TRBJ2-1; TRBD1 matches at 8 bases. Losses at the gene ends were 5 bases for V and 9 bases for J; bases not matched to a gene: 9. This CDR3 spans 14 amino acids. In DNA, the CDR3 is TGTGCCAGCAGTATCCTCAGGGGGCAGAGTGAGCAGTTCTTC. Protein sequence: CASSILRGQSEQFF.

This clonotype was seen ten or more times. In DNA form, the CDR3 reads TGTGCCAGCAGCTTAACCCGTCGGGGAGGCTACACCTTC. Translating it yields CASSLTRRGGYTF. The genes are TRBV7-9 and TRBJ1-2, with D unclear. The ends were cut back, 2 bases at V and 8 bases at J, with 12 bases in the middle. The CDR3 loop spans 13 amino acids. Germline CDR1 is SEHNR and CDR2 is FQNEAQ (reference sequence).

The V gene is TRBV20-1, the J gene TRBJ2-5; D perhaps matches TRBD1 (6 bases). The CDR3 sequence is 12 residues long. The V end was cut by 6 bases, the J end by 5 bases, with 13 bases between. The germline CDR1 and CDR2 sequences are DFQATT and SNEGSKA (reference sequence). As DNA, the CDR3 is TGCAGTGCCCTGGGACAACTGGAGACCCAGTACTTC. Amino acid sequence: CSALGQLETQYF.

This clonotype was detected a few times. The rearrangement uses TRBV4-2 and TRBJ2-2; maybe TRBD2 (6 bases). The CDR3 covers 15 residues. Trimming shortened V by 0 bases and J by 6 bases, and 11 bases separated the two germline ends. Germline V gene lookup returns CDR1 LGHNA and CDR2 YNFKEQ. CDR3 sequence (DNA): TGTGCCAGCAGCCAAGATCCTAGCGCGGCCGGGGAGCTGTTTTTT. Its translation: CASSQDPSAAGELFF.

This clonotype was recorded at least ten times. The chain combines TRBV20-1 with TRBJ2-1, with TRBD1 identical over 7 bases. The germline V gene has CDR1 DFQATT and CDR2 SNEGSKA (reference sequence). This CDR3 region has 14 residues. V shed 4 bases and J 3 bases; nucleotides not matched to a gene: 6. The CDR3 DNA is TGCAGTGCTATCGACAGGGACGACTACAATGAGCAGTTCTTC. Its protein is CSAIDRDDYNEQFF.

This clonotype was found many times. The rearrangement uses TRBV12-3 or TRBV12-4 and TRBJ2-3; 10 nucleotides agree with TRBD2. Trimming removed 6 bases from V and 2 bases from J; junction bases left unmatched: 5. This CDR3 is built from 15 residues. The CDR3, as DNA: TGTGCCAGCAGCAGGACTAGCGGAACCACAGATACGCAGTATTTT. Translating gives CASSRTSGTTDTQYF.

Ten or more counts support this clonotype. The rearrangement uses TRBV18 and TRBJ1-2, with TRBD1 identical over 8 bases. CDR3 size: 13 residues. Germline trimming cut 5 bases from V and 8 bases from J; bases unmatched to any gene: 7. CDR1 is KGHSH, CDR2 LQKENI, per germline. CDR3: CASSSQGAKGYTF. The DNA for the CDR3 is TGTGCCAGCTCATCCCAGGGGGCTAAAGGCTACACCTTC.

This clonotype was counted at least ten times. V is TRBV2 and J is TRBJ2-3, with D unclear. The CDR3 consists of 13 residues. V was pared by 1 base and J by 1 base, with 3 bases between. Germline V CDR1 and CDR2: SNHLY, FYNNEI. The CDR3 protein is CASSEERTDTQYF. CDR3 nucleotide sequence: TGTGCCAGCAGTGAAGAGCGCACAGATACGCAGTATTTT.

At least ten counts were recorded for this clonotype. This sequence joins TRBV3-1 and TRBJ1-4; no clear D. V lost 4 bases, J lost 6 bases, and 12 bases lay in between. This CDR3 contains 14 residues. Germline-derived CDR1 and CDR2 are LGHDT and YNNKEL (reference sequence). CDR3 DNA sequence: TGTGCCAGCAGCCTCCTTAACCGCCATGAAAAACTGTTTTTT. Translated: CASSLLNRHEKLFF.

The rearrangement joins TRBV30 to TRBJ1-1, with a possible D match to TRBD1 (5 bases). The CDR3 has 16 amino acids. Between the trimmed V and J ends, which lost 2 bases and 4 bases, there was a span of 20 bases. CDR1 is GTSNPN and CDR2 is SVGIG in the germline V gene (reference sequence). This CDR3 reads CAWSSKQAGVGTEAFF. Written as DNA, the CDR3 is TGTGCCTGGAGTAGTAAACAGGCCGGGGTCGGCACTGAAGCTTTCTTT.

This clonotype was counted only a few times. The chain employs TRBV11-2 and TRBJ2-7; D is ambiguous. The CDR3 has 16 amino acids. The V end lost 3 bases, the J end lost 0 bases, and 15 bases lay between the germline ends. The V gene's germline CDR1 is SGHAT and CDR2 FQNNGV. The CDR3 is CASSFLVGATSYEQYF. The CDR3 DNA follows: TGTGCCAGCAGCTTTCTTGTAGGAGCCACCTCCTACGAGCAGTACTTC.

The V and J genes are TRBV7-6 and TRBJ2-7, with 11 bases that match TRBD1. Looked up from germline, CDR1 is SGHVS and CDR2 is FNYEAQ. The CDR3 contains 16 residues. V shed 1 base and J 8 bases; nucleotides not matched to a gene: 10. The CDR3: CASSLGMAGQGDQQYF. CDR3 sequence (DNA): TGTGCCAGCAGCTTAGGGATGGCGGGACAGGGGGATCAGCAGTACTTC. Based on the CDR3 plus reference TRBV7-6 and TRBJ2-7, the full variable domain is GAGVSQSPRYKVTKRGQDVALRCDPISGHVSLYWYRQALGQGPEFLTYFNYEAQQDKSGLPNDRFSAERPEGSISTLTIQRTEQRDSAMYRCASSLGMAGQGDQQYFGPGTRLTVT.

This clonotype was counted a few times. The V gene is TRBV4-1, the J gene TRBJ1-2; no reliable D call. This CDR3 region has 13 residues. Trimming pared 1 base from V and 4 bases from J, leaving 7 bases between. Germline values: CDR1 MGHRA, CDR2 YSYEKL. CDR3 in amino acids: CASSQVDFYGYTF. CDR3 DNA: TGCGCCAGCAGCCAAGTTGACTTCTATGGCTACACCTTC.

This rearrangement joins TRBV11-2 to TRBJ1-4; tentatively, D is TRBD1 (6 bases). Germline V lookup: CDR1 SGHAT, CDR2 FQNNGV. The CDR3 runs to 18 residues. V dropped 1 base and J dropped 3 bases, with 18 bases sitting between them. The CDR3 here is CASSLGTALILANEKLFF. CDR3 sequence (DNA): TGTGCCAGCAGCTTAGGGACAGCCCTAATCTTGGCTAATGAAAAACTGTTTTTT.

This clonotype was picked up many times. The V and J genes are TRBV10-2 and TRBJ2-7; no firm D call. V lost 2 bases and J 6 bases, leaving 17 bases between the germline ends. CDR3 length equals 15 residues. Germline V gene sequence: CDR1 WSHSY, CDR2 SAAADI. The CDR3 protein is CASSEHSLIRPEQYF. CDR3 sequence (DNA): TGCGCCAGCAGTGAGCACAGCTTAATTAGACCCGAGCAGTACTTC.

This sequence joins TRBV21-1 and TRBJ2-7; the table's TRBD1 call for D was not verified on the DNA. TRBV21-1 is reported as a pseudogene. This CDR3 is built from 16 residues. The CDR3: CASSKGHDRAAYEQYF. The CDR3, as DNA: TGTGCCAGCAGCAAAGGTCATGACAGGGCGGCCTACGAGCAGTACTTC.

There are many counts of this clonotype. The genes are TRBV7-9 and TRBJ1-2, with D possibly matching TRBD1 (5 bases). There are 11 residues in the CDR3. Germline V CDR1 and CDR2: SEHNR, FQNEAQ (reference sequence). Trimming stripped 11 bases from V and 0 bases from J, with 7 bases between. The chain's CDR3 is CAWGSNYGYTF. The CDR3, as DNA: TGTGCCTGGGGGTCTAACTATGGCTACACCTTC.

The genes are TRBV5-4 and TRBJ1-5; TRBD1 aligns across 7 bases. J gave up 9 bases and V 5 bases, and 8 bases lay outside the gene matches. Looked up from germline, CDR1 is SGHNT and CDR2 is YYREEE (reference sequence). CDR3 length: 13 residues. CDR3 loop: CASSLGQAGPQHF. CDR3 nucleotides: TGTGCCAGCAGTCTCGGACAGGCGGGGCCCCAGCATTTT.

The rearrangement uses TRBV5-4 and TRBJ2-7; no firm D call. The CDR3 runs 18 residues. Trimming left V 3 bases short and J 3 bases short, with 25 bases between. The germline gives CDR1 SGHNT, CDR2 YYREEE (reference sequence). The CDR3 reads CASSSIPQTLGVHYEQYF. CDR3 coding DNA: TGTGCCAGCAGCTCGATCCCGCAAACCCTCGGCGTGCACTACGAGCAGTACTTC. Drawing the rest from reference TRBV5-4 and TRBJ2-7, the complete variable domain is ETGVTQSPTHLIKTRGQQVTLRCSSQSGHNTVSWYQQALGQGPQFIFQYYREEENGRGNFPPRFSGLQFPNYSSELNVNALELDDSALYLCASSSIPQTLGVHYEQYFGPGTRLTVT.

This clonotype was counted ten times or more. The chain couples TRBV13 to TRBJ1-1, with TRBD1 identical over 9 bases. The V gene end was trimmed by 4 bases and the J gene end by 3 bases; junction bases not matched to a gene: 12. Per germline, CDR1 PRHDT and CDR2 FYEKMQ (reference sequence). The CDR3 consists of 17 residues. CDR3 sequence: CASSSMNPGQGYTEAFF. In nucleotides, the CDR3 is TGTGCCAGCAGCTCCATGAATCCGGGACAGGGCTACACTGAAGCTTTCTTT.